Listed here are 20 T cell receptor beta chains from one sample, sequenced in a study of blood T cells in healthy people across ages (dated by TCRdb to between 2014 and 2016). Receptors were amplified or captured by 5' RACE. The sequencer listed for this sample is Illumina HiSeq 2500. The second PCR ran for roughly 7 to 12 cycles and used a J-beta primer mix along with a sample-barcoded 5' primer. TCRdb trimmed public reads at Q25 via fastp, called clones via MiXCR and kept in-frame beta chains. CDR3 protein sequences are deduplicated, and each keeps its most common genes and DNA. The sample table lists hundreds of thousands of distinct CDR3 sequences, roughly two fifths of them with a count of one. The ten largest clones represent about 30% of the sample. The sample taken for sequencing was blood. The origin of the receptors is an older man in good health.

CDR3 in DNA: TGTGCCAGCAATGACGGGGACTTCGGCGAAGCTTTCTTT. It yields the protein CASNDGDFGEAFF. This chain joins TRBV6-2 or TRBV6-3 and TRBJ1-1, with D possibly being TRBD1 (5 bases). V lost 7 bases and J 8 bases, leaving 17 bases between the germline ends. The CDR3 spans 13 residues. Germline CDR1 reads MNHEY; CDR2 reads SVGEGT.

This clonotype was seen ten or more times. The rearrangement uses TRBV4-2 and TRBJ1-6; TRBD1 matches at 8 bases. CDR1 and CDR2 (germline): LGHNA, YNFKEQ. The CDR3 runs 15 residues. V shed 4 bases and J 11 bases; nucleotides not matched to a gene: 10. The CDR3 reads CASSPSGQEDTPLHF. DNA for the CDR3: TGTGCCAGCAGCCCATCGGGACAGGAGGATACACCCCTCCACTTT.

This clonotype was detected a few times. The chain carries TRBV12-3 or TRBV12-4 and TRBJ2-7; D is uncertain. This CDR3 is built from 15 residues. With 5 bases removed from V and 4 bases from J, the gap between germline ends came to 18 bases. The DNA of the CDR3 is TGTGCCAGCAGTCTTGGTGCTGGCCGTAGTTACGAGCAGTACTTC. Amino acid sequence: CASSLGAGRSYEQYF.

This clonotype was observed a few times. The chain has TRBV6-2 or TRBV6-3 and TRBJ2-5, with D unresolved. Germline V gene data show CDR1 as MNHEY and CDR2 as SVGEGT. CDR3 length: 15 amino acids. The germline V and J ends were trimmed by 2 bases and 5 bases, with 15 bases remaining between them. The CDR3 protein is CASSYPLGGVETQYF. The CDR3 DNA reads TGTGCCAGCAGTTACCCACTGGGCGGAGTGGAGACCCAGTACTTC.

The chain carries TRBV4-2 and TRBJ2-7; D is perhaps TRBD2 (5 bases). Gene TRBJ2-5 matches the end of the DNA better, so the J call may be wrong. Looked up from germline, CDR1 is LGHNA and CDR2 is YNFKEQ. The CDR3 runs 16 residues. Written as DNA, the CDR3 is TGTGCCAGCAGCCAAGATGAGGGAGAGGGACAAGAGACCCAGTACTTC. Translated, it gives CASSQDEGEGQETQYF.

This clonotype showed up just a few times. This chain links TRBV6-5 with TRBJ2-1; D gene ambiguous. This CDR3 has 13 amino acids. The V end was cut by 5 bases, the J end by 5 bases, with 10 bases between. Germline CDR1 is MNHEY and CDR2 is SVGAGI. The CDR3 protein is CASSRAPNNEQFF. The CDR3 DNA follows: TGTGCCAGCAGTCGGGCCCCAAACAATGAGCAGTTCTTC.

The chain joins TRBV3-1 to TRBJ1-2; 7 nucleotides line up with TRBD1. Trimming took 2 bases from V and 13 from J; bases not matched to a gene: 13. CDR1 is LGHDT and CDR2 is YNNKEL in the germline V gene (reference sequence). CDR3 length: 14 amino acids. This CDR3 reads CASSQIEGAVFLTF. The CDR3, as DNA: TGTGCCAGCAGCCAAATAGAGGGGGCAGTTTTCCTCACCTTC. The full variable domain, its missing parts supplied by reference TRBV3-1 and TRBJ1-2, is DTAVSQTPKYLVTQMGNDKSIKCEQNLGHDTMYWYKQDSKKFLKIMFSYNNKELIINETVPNRFSPKSPDKAHLNLHINSLELGDSAVYFCASSQIEGAVFLTFGSGTRLTVV.

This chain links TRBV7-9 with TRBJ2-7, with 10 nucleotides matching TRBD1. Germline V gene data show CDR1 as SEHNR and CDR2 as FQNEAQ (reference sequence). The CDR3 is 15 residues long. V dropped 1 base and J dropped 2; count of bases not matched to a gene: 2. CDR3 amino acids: CASSLVGTGAYEQYF. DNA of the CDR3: TGTGCCAGCAGCTTAGTTGGGACAGGGGCCTACGAGCAGTACTTC.

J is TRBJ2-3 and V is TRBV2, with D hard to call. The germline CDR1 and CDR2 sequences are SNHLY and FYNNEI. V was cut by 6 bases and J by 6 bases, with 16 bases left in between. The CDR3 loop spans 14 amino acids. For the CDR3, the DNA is TGTGCCAGCAGGGCAAGACTCTCCACCGATACGCAGTATTTT. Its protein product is CASRARLSTDTQYF.

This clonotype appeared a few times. The CDR3 DNA is TGTGCCAGCAGCAGGGGACAGGATAATTCACCCCTCCACTTT. Translating it yields CASSRGQDNSPLHF. V and J are TRBV6-2 or TRBV6-3 and TRBJ1-6, with 8 nucleotides matching TRBD1. The germline V gene encodes CDR1 MNHEY and CDR2 SVGEGT. This CDR3 has 14 amino acids. V lost 6 bases, J lost 5 bases, and 3 bases stayed unmatched.

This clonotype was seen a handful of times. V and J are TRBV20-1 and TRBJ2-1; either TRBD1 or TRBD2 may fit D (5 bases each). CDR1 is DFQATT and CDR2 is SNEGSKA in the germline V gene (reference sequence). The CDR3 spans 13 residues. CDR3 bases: TGCAGGGCGCTGGGGGTAGCCCACAATGAGCAGTTCTTC. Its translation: CRALGVAHNEQFF.

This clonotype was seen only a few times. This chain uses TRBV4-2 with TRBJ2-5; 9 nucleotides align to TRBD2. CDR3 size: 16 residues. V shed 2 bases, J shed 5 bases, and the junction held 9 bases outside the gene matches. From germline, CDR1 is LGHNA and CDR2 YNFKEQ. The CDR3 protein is CASSQMGAGGLETQYF. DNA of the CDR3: TGTGCCAGCAGCCAAATGGGGGCGGGGGGGCTTGAGACCCAGTACTTC.

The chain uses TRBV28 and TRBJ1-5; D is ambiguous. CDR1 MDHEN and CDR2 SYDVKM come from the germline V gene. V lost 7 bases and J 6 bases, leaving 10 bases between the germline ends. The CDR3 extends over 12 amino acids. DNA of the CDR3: TGTGCCAGCACCCAAAGCCTTCAGCCCCAGCATTTT. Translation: CASTQSLQPQHF.

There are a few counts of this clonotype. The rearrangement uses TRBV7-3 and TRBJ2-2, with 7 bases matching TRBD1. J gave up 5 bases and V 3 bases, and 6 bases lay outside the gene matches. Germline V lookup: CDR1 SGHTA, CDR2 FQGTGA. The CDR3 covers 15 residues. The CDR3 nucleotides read TGTGCCAGCAGCTTGTCGACAGGGTGGACCGGGGAGCTGTTTTTT. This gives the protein CASSLSTGWTGELFF.

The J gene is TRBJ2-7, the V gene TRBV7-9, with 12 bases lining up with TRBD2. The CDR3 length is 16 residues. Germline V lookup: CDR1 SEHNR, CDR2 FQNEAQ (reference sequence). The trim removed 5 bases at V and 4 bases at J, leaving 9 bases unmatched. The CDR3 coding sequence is TGTGCCAGCAGCCAAACCCTAGCGGGAGGGCCATACGAGCAGTACTTC. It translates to CASSQTLAGGPYEQYF.

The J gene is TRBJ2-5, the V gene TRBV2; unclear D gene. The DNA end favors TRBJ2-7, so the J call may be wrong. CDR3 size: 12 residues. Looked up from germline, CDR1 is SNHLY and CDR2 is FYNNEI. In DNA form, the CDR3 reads TGTGCCAGCAGTGTGGCGAGGTACGAGCAGTACTTC. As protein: CASSVARYEQYF.

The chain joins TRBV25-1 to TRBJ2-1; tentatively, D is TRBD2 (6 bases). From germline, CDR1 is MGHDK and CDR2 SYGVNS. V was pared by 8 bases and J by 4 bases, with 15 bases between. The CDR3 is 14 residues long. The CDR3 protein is CASGDRGAYNEQFF. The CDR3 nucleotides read TGTGCCAGCGGGGACCGCGGGGCGTACAATGAGCAGTTCTTC.

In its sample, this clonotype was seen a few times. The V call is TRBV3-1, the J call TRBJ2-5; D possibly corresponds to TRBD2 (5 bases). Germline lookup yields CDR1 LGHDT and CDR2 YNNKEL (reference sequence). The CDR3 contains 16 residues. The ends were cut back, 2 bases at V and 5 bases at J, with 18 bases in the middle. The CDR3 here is CASSQNPPGSSETQYF. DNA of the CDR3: TGTGCCAGCAGCCAAAATCCCCCGGGGTCCAGTGAGACCCAGTACTTC.

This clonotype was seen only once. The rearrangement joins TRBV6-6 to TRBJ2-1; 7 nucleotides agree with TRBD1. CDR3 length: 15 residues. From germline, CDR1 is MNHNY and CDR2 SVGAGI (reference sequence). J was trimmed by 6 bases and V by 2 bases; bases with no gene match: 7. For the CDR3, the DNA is TGTGCCAGCAGTTACGTAGGGGGCCAGGGCAATGAGCAGTTCTTC. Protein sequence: CASSYVGGQGNEQFF.

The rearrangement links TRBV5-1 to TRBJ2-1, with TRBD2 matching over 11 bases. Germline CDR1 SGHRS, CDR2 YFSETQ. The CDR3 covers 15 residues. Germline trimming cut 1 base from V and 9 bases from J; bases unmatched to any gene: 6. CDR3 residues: CASSLTSGSFSEQFF. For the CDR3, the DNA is TGCGCCAGCAGCTTGACTAGCGGGAGTTTCAGTGAGCAGTTCTTC.